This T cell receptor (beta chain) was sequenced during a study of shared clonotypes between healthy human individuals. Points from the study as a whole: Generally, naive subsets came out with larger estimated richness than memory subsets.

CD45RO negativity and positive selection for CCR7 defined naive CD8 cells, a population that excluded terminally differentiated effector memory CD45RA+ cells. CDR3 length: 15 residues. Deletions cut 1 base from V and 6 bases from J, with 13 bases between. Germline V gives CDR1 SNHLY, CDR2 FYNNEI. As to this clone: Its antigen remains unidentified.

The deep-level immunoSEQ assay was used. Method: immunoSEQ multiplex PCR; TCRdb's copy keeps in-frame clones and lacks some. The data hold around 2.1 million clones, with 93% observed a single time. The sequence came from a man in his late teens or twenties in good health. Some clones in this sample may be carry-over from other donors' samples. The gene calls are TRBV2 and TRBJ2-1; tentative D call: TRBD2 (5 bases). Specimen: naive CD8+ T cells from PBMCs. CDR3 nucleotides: TGTGCCAGCAGTGAAGGGGCGGGCTTGAGCAATGAGCAGTTCTTC. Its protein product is CASSEGAGLSNEQFF.